This T cell receptor (beta chain) was sequenced during a study of T-cell reconstitution after alpha-beta-depleted transplantation in children. Preparation of the TCRbeta library used unique molecular identifiers. A single record per CDR3 protein comes from TCRdb applying MiXCR to the PCR reads. Of approximately 400,000 distinct CDR3 sequences in the sample, approximately 10% were seen once. Trimming stripped 1 base from V and 5 bases from J, with 9 bases between. The germline V gene has CDR1 SGHNT and CDR2 YYREEE (reference sequence). The CDR3 extends over 13 amino acids. The sequence was collected from a human donor who donated a stem cell graft to a child with acute myeloid leukemia. This specimen consisted of PBMCs from the stem cell graft donor, obtained from the stem cell graft. The V and J genes are TRBV5-4 and TRBJ2-5; either TRBD1 or TRBD2 may supply D (5 bases each). CDR3 in amino acids: CASSLFGDETQYF. CDR3 nucleotide sequence: TGTGCCAGCAGCTTGTTCGGGGACGAGACCCAGTACTTC.